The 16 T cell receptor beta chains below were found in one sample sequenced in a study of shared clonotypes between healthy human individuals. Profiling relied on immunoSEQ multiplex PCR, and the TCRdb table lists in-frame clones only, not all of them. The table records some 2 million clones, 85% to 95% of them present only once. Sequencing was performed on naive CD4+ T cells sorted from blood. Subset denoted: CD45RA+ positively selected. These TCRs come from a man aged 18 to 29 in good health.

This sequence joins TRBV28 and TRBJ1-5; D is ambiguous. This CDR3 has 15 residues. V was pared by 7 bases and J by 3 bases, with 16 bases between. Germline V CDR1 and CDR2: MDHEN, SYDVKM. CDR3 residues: CASTLSSPPNQPQHF. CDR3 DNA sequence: TGTGCCAGCACCCTCTCATCCCCCCCCAATCAGCCCCAGCATTTT. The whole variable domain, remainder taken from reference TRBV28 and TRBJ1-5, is DVKVTQSSRYLVKRTGEKVFLECVQDMDHENMFWYRQDPGLGLRLIYFSYDVKMKEKGDIPEGYSVSREKKERFSLILESASTNQTSMYLCASTLSSPPNQPQHFGDGTRLSIL.

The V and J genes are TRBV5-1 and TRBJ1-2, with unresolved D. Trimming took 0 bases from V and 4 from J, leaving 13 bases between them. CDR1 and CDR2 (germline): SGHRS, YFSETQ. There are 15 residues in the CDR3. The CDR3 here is CASSLEGSAGYGYTF. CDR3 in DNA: TGCGCCAGCAGCTTGGAGGGCAGCGCAGGCTATGGCTACACCTTC. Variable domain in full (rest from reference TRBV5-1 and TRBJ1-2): KAGVTQTPRYLIKTRGQQVTLSCSPISGHRSVSWYQQTPGQGLQFLFEYFSETQRNKGNFPGRFSGRQFSNSRSEMNVSTLELGDSALYLCASSLEGSAGYGYTFGSGTRLTVV.

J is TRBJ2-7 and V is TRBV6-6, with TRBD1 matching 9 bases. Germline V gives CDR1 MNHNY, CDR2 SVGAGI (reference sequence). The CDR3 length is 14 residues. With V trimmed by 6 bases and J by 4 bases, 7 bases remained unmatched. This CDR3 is CASRRSQGAYEQYF. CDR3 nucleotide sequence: TGTGCCAGCAGGCGATCACAGGGGGCGTACGAGCAGTACTTC.

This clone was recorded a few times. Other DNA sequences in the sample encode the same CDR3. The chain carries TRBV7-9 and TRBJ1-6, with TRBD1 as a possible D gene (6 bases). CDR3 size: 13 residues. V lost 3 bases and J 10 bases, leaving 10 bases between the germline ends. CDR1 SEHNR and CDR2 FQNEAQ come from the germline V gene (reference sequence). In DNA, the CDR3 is TGTGCCAGCAGCTTGGGGGGCCGGTCACCCCTCCACTTT. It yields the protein CASSLGGRSPLHF.

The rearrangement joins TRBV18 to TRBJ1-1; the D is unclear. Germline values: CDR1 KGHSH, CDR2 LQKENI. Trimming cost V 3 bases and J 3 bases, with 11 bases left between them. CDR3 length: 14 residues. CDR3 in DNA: TGTGCCAGCTCACCGAGGGCGGATTACACTGAAGCTTTCTTT. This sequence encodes CASSPRADYTEAFF.

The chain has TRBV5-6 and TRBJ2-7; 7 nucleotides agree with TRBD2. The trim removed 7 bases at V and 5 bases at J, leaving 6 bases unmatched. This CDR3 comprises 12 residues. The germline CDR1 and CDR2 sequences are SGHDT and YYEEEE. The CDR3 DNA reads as TGTGCCAGCGGCCGGACTAGAAACGAGCAGTACTTC. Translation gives CASGRTRNEQYF. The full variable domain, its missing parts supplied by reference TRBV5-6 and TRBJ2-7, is DAGVTQSPTHLIKTRGQQVTLRCSPKSGHDTVSWYQQALGQGPQFIFQYYEEEERQRGNFPDRFSGHQFPNYSSELNVNALLLGDSALYLCASGRTRNEQYFGPGTRLTVT.

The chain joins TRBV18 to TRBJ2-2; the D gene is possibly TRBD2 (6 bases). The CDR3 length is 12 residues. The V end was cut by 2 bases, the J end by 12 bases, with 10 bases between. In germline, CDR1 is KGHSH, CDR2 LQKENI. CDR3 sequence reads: CASSPMEGQLFF. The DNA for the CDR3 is TGTGCCAGCTCACCAATGGAGGGTCAGCTGTTTTTT.

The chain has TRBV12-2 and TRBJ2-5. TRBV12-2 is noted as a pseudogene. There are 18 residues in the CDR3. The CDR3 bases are TGTGCAAGTCGCTTTCCTCCGGGCAGCCTCAATAAGGAGGAGACCCAGTACTTC. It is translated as CASRFPPGSLNKEETQYF.

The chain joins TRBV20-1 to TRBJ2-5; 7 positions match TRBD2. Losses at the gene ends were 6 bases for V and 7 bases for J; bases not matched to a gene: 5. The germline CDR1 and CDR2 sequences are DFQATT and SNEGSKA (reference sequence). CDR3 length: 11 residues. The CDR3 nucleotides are TGCAGTGCCCTTAGGGAGGGGACCCAGTACTTC. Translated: CSALREGTQYF.

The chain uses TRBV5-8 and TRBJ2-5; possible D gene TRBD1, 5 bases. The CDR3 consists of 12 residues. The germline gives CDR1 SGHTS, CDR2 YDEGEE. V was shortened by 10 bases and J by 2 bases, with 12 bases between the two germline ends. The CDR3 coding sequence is TGTGCCCAGCTGAAGGGGCAAGAGACCCAGTACTTC. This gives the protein CAQLKGQETQYF. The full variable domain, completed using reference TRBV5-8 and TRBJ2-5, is EAGVTQSPTHLIKTRGQQATLRCSPISGHTSVYWYQQALGLGLQFLLWYDEGEERNRGNFPPRFSGRQFPNYSSELNVNALELEDSALYLCAQLKGQETQYFGPGTRLLVL.

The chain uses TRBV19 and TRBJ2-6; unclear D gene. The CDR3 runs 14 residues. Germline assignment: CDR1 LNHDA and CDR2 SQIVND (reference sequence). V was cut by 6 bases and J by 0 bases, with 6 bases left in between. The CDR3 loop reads CASSESSGANVLTF. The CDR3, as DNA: TGTGCCAGTAGCGAAAGCTCTGGGGCCAACGTCCTGACTTTC.

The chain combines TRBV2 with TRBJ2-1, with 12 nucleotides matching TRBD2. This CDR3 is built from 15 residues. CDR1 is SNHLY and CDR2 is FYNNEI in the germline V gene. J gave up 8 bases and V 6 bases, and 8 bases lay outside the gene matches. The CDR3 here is CASSPSGRAVDEQFF. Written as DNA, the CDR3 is TGTGCCAGCAGCCCTAGCGGGAGGGCCGTGGATGAGCAGTTCTTC.

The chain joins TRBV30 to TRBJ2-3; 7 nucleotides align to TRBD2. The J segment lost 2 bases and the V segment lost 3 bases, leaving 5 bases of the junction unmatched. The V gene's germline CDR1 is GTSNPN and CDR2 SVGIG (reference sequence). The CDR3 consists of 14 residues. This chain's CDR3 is CAWSSGGVTDTQYF. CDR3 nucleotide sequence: TGTGCCTGGAGCAGTGGGGGGGTCACAGATACGCAGTATTTT. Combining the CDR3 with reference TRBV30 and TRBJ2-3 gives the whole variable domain SQTIHQWPATLVQPVGSPLSLECTVEGTSNPNLYWYRQAAGRGLQLLFYSVGIGQISSEVPQNLSASRPQDRQFILSSKKLLLSDSGFYLCAWSSGGVTDTQYFGPGTRLTVL.

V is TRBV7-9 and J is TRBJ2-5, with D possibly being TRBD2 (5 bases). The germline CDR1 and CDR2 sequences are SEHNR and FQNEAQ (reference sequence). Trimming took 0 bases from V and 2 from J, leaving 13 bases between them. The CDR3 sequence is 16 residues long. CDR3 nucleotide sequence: TGTGCCAGCAGCTTAGCCCCGGGGAGAGGGCAAGAGACCCAGTACTTC. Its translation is CASSLAPGRGQETQYF. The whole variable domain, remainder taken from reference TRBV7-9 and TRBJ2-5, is DTGVSQNPRHKITKRGQNVTFRCDPISEHNRLYWYRQTLGQGPEFLTYFQNEAQLEKSRLLSDRFSAERPKGSFSTLEIQRTEQGDSAMYLCASSLAPGRGQETQYFGPGTRLLVL.

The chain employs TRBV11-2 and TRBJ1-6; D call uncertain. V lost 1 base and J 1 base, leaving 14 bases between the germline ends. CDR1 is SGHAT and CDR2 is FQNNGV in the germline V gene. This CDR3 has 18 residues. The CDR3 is CASSLGPAGVSYNSPLHF. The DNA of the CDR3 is TGTGCCAGCAGCTTAGGTCCGGCAGGAGTGTCCTATAATTCACCCCTCCACTTT.

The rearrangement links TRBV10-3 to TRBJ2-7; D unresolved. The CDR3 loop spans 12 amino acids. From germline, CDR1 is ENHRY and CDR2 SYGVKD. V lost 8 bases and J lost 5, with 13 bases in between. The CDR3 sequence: CAIQGLDNEQYF. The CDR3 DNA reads TGTGCCATCCAAGGGCTAGATAACGAGCAGTACTTC.